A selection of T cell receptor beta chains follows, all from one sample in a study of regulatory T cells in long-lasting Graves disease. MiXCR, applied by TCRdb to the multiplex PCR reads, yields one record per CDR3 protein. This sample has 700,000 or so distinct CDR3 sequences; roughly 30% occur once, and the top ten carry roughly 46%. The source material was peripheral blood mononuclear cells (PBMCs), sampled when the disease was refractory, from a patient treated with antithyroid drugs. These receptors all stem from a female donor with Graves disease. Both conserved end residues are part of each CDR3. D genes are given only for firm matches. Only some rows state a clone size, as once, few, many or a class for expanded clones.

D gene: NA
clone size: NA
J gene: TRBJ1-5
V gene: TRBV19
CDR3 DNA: TGTGCCAGCAGGGACCGGAATAGCAATCAGCCCCAGCATTTT
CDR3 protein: CASRDRNSNQPQHF

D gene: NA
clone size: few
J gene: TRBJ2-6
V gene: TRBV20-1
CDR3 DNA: TGCAGTGCTAGGGGGGCGTCTGGGGCCAACGTCCTGACTTTC
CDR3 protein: CSARGASGANVLTF

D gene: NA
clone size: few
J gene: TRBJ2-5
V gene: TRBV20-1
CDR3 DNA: TGCAGTGCTAGAGATGGGGGCTCTTCCCAAGAGACCCAGTACTTC
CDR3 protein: CSARDGGSSQETQYF

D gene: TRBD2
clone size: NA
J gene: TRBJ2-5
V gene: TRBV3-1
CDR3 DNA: TGTGCCAGCACCAATACGGGACTAGCGGGAGAGACCCAGTACTTC
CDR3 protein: CASTNTGLAGETQYF

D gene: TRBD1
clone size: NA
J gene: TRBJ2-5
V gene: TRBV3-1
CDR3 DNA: TGTGCCAGCAGCCCCAGGGGGCGGGCAACGGCCATGGAGACCCAGTACTTC
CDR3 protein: CASSPRGRATAMETQYF

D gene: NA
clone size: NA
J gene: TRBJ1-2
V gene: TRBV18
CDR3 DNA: TGTGCCAGCTCACCAACTGCAGCCTATGGCTACACCTTC
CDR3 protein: CASSPTAAYGYTF

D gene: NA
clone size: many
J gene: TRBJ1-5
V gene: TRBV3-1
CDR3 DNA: TGTGCCAGCAGCCAAGCAGGGAGTGGCAATCAGCCCCAGCATTTT
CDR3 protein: CASSQAGSGNQPQHF

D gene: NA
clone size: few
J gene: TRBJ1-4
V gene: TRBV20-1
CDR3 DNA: TGCAGTGCTAGCCTTGGGTGGGCTAATGAAAAACTGTTTTTT
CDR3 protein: CSASLGWANEKLFF

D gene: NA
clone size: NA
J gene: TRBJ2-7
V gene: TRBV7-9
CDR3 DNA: TGTGCCAGCAGCTTAAACCCGAGCGAGACCTACGAGCAGTACTTC
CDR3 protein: CASSLNPSETYEQYF

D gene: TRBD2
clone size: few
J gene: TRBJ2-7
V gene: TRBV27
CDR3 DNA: TGTGCCAGCAGTTTGATGCGGGAGGGCTACGAGCAGTACTTC
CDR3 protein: CASSLMREGYEQYF

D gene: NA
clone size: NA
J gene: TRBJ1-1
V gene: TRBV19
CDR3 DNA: TGTGCCAGTAAGGACGTGACGAACACTGAAGCTTTCTTT
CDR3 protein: CASKDVTNTEAFF

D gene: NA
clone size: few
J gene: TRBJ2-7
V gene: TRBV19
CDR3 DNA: TGTGCCAGTAGTATCGGGCCTGGGGACTCCTACGAGCAGTACTTC
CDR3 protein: CASSIGPGDSYEQYF

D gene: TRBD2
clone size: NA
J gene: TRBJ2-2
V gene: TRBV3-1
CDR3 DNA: TGTGCCAGCAGGCAAGCGGCTAGCGGGTACACCGGGGAGCTGTTTTTT
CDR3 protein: CASRQAASGYTGELFF

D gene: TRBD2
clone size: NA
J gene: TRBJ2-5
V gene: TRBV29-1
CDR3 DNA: TGCGGCGTTGAGGGACTAGAATGGGAGACCCAGTACTTC
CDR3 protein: CGVEGLEWETQYF

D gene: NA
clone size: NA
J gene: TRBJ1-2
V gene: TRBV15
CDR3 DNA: TGTGCCACCAGCAGAGTCGCAGGGTCTGGCTACACCTTC
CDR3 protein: CATSRVAGSGYTF

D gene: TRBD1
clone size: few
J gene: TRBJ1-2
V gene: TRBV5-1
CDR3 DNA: TGCGCCAGCAGCCTGGGACAGGGGATTCCTGGCTACACCTTC
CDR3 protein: CASSLGQGIPGYTF

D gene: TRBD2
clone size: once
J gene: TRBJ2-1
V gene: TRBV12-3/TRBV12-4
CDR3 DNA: TGTGCCAGCAGTTTAATAGCGGGAGCCGGTGAGCAGTTCTTC
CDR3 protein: CASSLIAGAGEQFF

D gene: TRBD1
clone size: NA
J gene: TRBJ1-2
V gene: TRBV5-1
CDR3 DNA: TGCGCCAGCAGCTTGACTGGGACAGGGGATGGCTACACCTTC
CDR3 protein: CASSLTGTGDGYTF

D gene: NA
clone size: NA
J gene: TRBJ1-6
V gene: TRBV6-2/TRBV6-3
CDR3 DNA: TGTGCCAGCAGTTACTCGAGTGCCAGGGATTCACCCCTCCACTTT
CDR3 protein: CASSYSSARDSPLHF

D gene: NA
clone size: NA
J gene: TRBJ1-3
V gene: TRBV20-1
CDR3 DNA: TGCAGTGCTAGTGTCGGAGGGCGCGGAAACACCATATATTTT
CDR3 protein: CSASVGGRGNTIYF

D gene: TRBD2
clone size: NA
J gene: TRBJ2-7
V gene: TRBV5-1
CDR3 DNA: TGCGCCAGCAGCTTGGTTCTAGCGGGAGCGGGAGAGCAGTACTTC
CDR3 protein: CASSLVLAGAGEQYF

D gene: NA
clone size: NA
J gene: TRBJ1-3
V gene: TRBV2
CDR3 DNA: TGTGCCAGCAGGGTAGACTCCGGTGGAAACACCATATATTTT
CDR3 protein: CASRVDSGGNTIYF

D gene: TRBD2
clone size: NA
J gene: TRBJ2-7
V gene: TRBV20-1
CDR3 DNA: TGCAGTGCTCCCCGCGGGGGGGCCTACGAGCAGTACTTC
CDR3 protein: CSAPRGGAYEQYF